The 23 T cell receptor beta chains below were found in one sample sequenced in a study of T cells in Graves' hyperthyroidism and ophthalmopathy. The investigators amplified TCR beta CDR3 regions from RNA transcripts. HTBI primers were used for first-round RT-PCR of the TCR CDR3. TCRdb analysed the multiplex PCR reads with MiXCR anew, one entry per CDR3 protein. The table records around 580,000 distinct CDR3 sequences, approximately 44% of them present only once. Sequenced sample: peripheral blood or thyroid tissue (not recorded which). Every receptor here comes from a woman under 30 with Graves' hyperthyroidism.

This clonotype was observed a single time. This could be a read error, since a much larger clone is one nucleotide away. The genes are TRBV6-1 and TRBJ1-5; D gene ambiguous. Germline V gene data show CDR1 as MNHNS and CDR2 as SASEGT. Trimming cost V 7 bases and J 0 bases, with 10 bases left between them. This CDR3 spans 14 amino acids. CDR3 nucleotides: TGTGCCAGCACCGGGCAACATAGCAATCAGCCCCAGCATTTT. It is translated as CASTGQHSNQPQHF.

At least ten counts were recorded for this clonotype. CDR3 protein: CASSIAGRASYEQYF. CDR3 coding DNA: TGTGCCAGTAGTATAGCCGGGAGGGCCTCGTACGAGCAGTACTTC. The chain combines TRBV19 with TRBJ2-7; 8 bases are shared with TRBD2. Germline V gives CDR1 LNHDA, CDR2 SQIVND (reference sequence). Trimming took 1 base from V and 4 from J; bases not matched to a gene: 6. The CDR3 is 15 residues long.

The CDR3 here is CAWSRQQQYF. The CDR3 DNA follows: TGTGCCTGGAGTAGGCAGCAGCAGTACTTC. This chain uses TRBV30 with TRBJ2-7; D call uncertain. The CDR3 runs 10 residues. V was cut by 2 bases and J by 8 bases, with 7 bases left in between. Germline V lookup: CDR1 GTSNPN, CDR2 SVGIG (reference sequence).

This rearrangement joins TRBV20-1 to TRBJ2-1; 11 bases line up with TRBD2. Trimming removed 6 bases from V and 0 bases from J; junction bases left unmatched: 7. CDR1 DFQATT and CDR2 SNEGSKA come from the germline V gene (reference sequence). The CDR3 is 16 amino acids. The CDR3, as DNA: TGCAGTGCAGACGGGACTAGCGGAAACTCCTACAATGAGCAGTTCTTC. Protein sequence: CSADGTSGNSYNEQFF.

Concerning this clonotype itself: A read error may be the cause here, since a much bigger clone is one base away. The V and J genes are TRBV20-1 and TRBJ2-7; the D gene could be TRBD1 or TRBD2 (6 bases each). Germline V gene data show CDR1 as DFQATT and CDR2 as SNEGSKA (reference sequence). The CDR3 consists of 13 residues. The V end lost 4 bases, the J end lost 6 bases, and 16 bases lay between the germline ends. The CDR3 sequence: CSATLRGDREQYF. CDR3 DNA sequence: TGCAGTGCTACCCTAAGGGGGGACCGCGAGCAGTACTTC.

This clonotype has a count of ten or more. The chain has TRBV5-1 and TRBJ2-7, with TRBD1 as a possible D gene (6 bases). The CDR3 length is 13 residues. The V end was cut by 1 base, the J end by 3 bases, with 8 bases between. The V gene's germline CDR1 is SGHRS and CDR2 YFSETQ. The CDR3 sequence is CASSLTTGYEQYF. The CDR3 nucleotides are TGCGCCAGCAGCTTGACGACAGGCTACGAGCAGTACTTC.

The sample holds many counts of this clonotype. The V call is TRBV7-2, the J call TRBJ1-4; 10 bases are a match to TRBD1. Trimming removed 5 bases from V and 8 bases from J; junction bases left unmatched: 2. The CDR3 extends over 13 amino acids. Germline assignment: CDR1 SGHTA and CDR2 FQGNSA. CDR3 in amino acids: CASSGTGDEKLFF. In DNA, the CDR3 is TGTGCCAGCAGCGGGACAGGGGACGAAAAACTGTTTTTT.

Concerning this clonotype itself: Given a much more abundant clone one base away, this may be a read error. The chain uses TRBV4-1 and TRBJ1-2; D unclear. CDR3 length: 15 amino acids. With 2 bases removed from V and 5 bases from J, the gap between germline ends came to 15 bases. In germline, CDR1 is MGHRA, CDR2 YSYEKL. The CDR3 loop reads CASSQPRRWPYGYTF. CDR3 DNA sequence: TGCGCCAGCAGCCAACCTAGGAGGTGGCCTTATGGCTACACCTTC.

This clonotype appeared many times. The chain carries TRBV12-3 or TRBV12-4 and TRBJ2-2, with 11 bases aligning to TRBD2. The CDR3 loop spans 15 amino acids. V shed 5 bases, J shed 8 bases, and the junction held 7 bases outside the gene matches. The CDR3 sequence: CASSLRTSGSGELFF. As DNA, the CDR3 is TGTGCCAGCAGTCTCCGGACTAGCGGGTCGGGGGAGCTGTTTTTT.

Many counts were recorded for this clonotype. The chain has TRBV9 and TRBJ1-1, with D maybe TRBD1 (5 bases). The CDR3 spans 15 residues. The germline V and J ends were trimmed by 2 bases and 0 bases, with 11 bases remaining between them. Germline assignment: CDR1 SGDLS and CDR2 YYNGEE. CDR3 nucleotides: TGTGCCAGCAGCGTGGGGGGGAGGTTGAACACTGAAGCTTTCTTT. Its translation is CASSVGGRLNTEAFF.

The rearrangement links TRBV20-1 to TRBJ2-5; the D call may be TRBD1 or TRBD2 (7 bases each). The CDR3 covers 15 residues. The V gene lost 0 bases and the J gene lost 3 bases, with 14 bases spanning the gap. Per the germline V gene, CDR1 is DFQATT and CDR2 is SNEGSKA (reference sequence). The CDR3 nucleotides read TGCAGTGCTAGAGATGTACAGGGGAGGGAAGAGACCCAGTACTTC. Protein product: CSARDVQGREETQYF.

This clonotype has ten or more counts. This chain uses TRBV5-6 with TRBJ2-5; 9 nucleotides match TRBD1. With 3 bases clipped from V and 6 bases from J, the junction kept 21 bases outside the gene matches. CDR1 is SGHDT, CDR2 YYEEEE, per germline. The CDR3 is made up of 19 amino acids. This chain's CDR3 is CASSSRTGTGLGVRKTQYF. The CDR3 region has the DNA TGTGCCAGCAGCTCGAGGACGGGGACAGGGTTGGGGGTCAGGAAGACCCAGTACTTC.

The chain is built from TRBV7-6 and TRBJ2-3; 14 bases fit TRBD2. Germline V gene data show CDR1 as SGHVS and CDR2 as FNYEAQ. CDR3 length: 16 amino acids. Trimming removed 5 bases from V and 4 bases from J; junction bases left unmatched: 5. The CDR3 reads CASSLRTSGRSDTQYF. The CDR3 DNA reads as TGTGCCAGCAGCCTAAGGACTAGCGGGAGGTCAGATACGCAGTATTTT. Complete variable domain (other parts from reference TRBV7-6 and TRBJ2-3): GAGVSQSPRYKVTKRGQDVALRCDPISGHVSLYWYRQALGQGPEFLTYFNYEAQQDKSGLPNDRFSAERPEGSISTLTIQRTEQRDSAMYRCASSLRTSGRSDTQYFGPGTRLTVL.

The J gene is TRBJ2-2, the V gene TRBV2; D gene ambiguous. The CDR3 is made up of 14 amino acids. With 7 bases removed from V and 0 bases from J, the gap between germline ends came to 9 bases. Germline CDR1 and CDR2: SNHLY and FYNNEI. The chain's CDR3 is CASTAKPNTGELFF. In nucleotides, the CDR3 is TGTGCCAGCACGGCCAAGCCGAACACCGGGGAGCTGTTTTTT.

Many counts were recorded for this clonotype. The rearrangement uses TRBV4-2 and TRBJ1-5, with D tentatively TRBD1 (5 bases). Germline CDR1 is LGHNA and CDR2 is YNFKEQ. The CDR3 extends over 14 amino acids. V gave up 1 base and J gave up 5 bases, with 9 bases separating them. For the CDR3, the DNA is TGTGCCAGCAGCCAAGGGGGCGCCGATCAGCCCCAGCATTTT. This encodes CASSQGGADQPQHF.

The chain combines TRBV7-6 with TRBJ2-5; D perhaps matches TRBD1 (5 bases). The CDR3 has 14 residues. Trimming shortened V by 5 bases and J by 7 bases, and 17 bases separated the two germline ends. CDR1 is SGHVS, CDR2 FNYEAQ, per germline. The DNA of the CDR3 is TGTGCCAGCAGCCGACAGATTAACACCGGGACCCAGTACTTC. Residues: CASSRQINTGTQYF. The variable domain in full, completed from reference TRBV7-6 and TRBJ2-5, reads GAGVSQSPRYKVTKRGQDVALRCDPISGHVSLYWYRQALGQGPEFLTYFNYEAQQDKSGLPNDRFSAERPEGSISTLTIQRTEQRDSAMYRCASSRQINTGTQYFGPGTRLLVL.

At least ten counts were recorded for this clonotype. V and J are TRBV6-6 and TRBJ1-1; a possible D gene is TRBD1 (5 bases). The V and J ends lost 4 bases and 2 bases respectively, with 11 bases between them. Germline CDR1 reads MNHNY; CDR2 reads SVGAGI (reference sequence). This CDR3 contains 14 residues. In DNA, the CDR3 is TGTGCCAGCAGTTTCAGGGAAGGCAACACTGAAGCTTTCTTT. Protein product: CASSFREGNTEAFF.

This clonotype appeared many times. In DNA, the CDR3 is TGTGCCAGCAGTCCCCGGGACAGGTCTGAAAAACTGTTTTTT. Residues: CASSPRDRSEKLFF. The V call is TRBV12-3 or TRBV12-4, the J call TRBJ1-4, with 8 bases identical to TRBD1. V lost 5 bases and J lost 7; bases outside the gene matches: 6. The CDR3 contains 14 residues.

This clonotype has a count of ten or more. The CDR3 DNA reads TGTGCCAGCAGTTCTCACACCTTAAGCATCCACCTCTCCTATGGCTACACCTTC. As protein: CASSSHTLSIHLSYGYTF. The chain recombines TRBV6-5 with TRBJ1-2, with D unresolved. V was shortened by 4 bases and J by 4 bases, with 25 bases between the two germline ends. Germline V gene lookup returns CDR1 MNHEY and CDR2 SVGAGI. The CDR3 has 18 amino acids.

The chain combines TRBV29-1 with TRBJ2-5, with TRBD1 matching 8 bases. CDR1 is SQVTM and CDR2 is ANQGSEA in the germline V gene. The CDR3 loop spans 13 amino acids. With 7 bases clipped from V and 5 bases from J, the junction kept 9 bases outside the gene matches. CDR3 amino acids: CSAPTGDGETQYF. In DNA form, the CDR3 reads TGCAGCGCCCCGACAGGGGATGGGGAGACCCAGTACTTC.

For this clonotype: The missing conserved phenylalanine or tryptophan at the end of this CDR3 makes a read error likely. The DNA is left out, because the CDR3 cannot be placed on it with certainty; the CDR3 is given as TCRdb lists it. The chain carries TRBV19 and TRBJ1-6. The CDR3 is 10 amino acids in total, end residues counted. Germline lookup yields CDR1 LNHDA and CDR2 SQIVND (reference sequence). The CDR3 is CASSFLGLAG.

This clonotype occurred many times. V usage is TRBV7-9 and J usage is TRBJ1-1, with D unclear. The CDR3 spans 11 residues. Germline assignment: CDR1 SEHNR and CDR2 FQNEAQ (reference sequence). V was clipped by 5 bases and J by 7 bases, with 8 bases between them. DNA for the CDR3: TGTGCCAGCAGCCTACCGGATGAAGCTTTCTTT. Its translation: CASSLPDEAFF.

J is TRBJ1-5 and V is TRBV4-1; no reliable D call. CDR1 and CDR2 from the germline V gene are MGHRA and YSYEKL. The CDR3 is 15 residues long. The V end lost 4 bases, the J end lost 0 bases, and 10 bases lay between the germline ends. In nucleotides, the CDR3 is TGCGCCAGCAGCCTCGGCGAGGATAGCAATCAGCCCCAGCATTTT. As protein: CASSLGEDSNQPQHF.